A selection of T cell receptor beta chains follows, all from one sample in a study of OX40 agonist ivuxolimab in advanced cancers. Assay: immunoSEQ multiplex PCR; the TCRdb copy retains only in-frame clones and omits some. The sample consists of about 93,000 clones, roughly 87% of them appearing once. Sequencing was performed on CD4+ or CD8+ T cells sorted from blood, taken in a trial of the OX40 agonist ivuxolimab. Source of these receptors: an adult with an advanced solid tumor such as melanoma, head and neck, liver or kidney cancer. The CDR3 runs from the conserved cysteine through the conserved F or W. The D gene is left open where the match is weak. Some rows mark clone size as missing; the rest say once, few, many or name a class of expanded clone.

v_gene	j_gene	d_gene	abundance	CDR3aa	CDR3nt
TRBV5-6	TRBJ1-2	.	.	CASSLFGQPNYGYTF	TGTGCCAGCAGCTTGTTTGGGCAGCCGAACTATGGCTACACCTTC
TRBV6-5	TRBJ2-7	TRBD2	.	CASSYSSSGRSEQYF	TGTGCCAGCAGTTACTCGTCCAGCGGGAGAAGCGAGCAGTACTTC
TRBV5-1	TRBJ2-1	TRBD1	.	CASSAQDRVFDEQFF	TGCGCCAGCAGCGCCCAGGACAGGGTTTTCGATGAGCAGTTCTTC
TRBV28	TRBJ1-1	.	.	CASSLGGAVNTEAFF	TGTGCCAGCAGTTTAGGGGGGGCGGTGAACACTGAAGCTTTCTTT
TRBV7-9	TRBJ1-1	.	once	CASSRTGLTEAFF	TGTGCCAGCAGTCGAACAGGGTTAACTGAAGCTTTCTTT
TRBV6-6	TRBJ1-5	TRBD1	.	CASSYPNDRAHQPQHF	TGTGCCAGCAGTTACCCAAATGACAGGGCCCATCAGCCCCAGCATTTT
TRBV2	TRBJ2-7	TRBD1	few	CASTSGQGDFYEQYF	TGTGCCAGCACCAGCGGACAGGGGGACTTCTACGAGCAGTACTTC
TRBV6-5	TRBJ2-7	TRBD1	.	CATGGAYEQYF	TGTGCGACAGGGGGAGCGTACGAGCAGTACTTC
TRBV7-9	TRBJ2-6	.	.	CASSLVGPAGANVLTF	TGTGCCAGCAGCTTAGTGGGTCCCGCTGGGGCCAACGTCCTGACTTTC
TRBV25-1	TRBJ2-2	.	.	CASSPAGGTGELFF	TGTGCCAGCAGTCCAGCTGGGGGCACCGGGGAGCTGTTTTTT
TRBV5-4	TRBJ2-1	TRBD1	.	CASSLSGGRYNEQFF	TGTGCCAGCAGCTTGTCAGGGGGCAGGTACAATGAGCAGTTCTTC
TRBV7-2	TRBJ2-7	TRBD1	.	CASSADRVYEQYF	TGTGCCAGCAGCGCGGACAGGGTCTACGAGCAGTACTTC
TRBV19	TRBJ2-5	.	.	CASSIGTTPETQYF	TGTGCCAGTAGTATCGGGACAACCCCAGAGACCCAGTACTTC
TRBV5-6	TRBJ2-3	TRBD1	.	CASSFYRGAGITDTQYF	TGTGCCAGCAGCTTCTACAGGGGGGCCGGAATCACAGATACGCAGTATTTT
TRBV4-3	TRBJ1-4	.	.	CASSQDRGFDEKLFF	TGCGCCAGCAGCCAAGATAGGGGATTCGATGAAAAACTGTTTTTT
TRBV7-3	TRBJ2-7	.	.	CASSTTGNEQYF	TGTGCCAGCAGCACGACAGGCAACGAGCAGTACTTC
TRBV28	TRBJ2-3	.	.	CASTWGDTQYF	TGTGCCAGCACCTGGGGAGATACGCAGTATTTT
TRBV5-8	TRBJ1-5	.	few	CASSFSLFSNQPQHF	TGTGCCAGCAGCTTCTCTTTGTTTAGCAATCAGCCCCAGCATTTT
TRBV11-3	TRBJ2-7	TRBD1	once	CASNLTGGSYEQYF	TGTGCCAGCAACCTCACAGGGGGCTCCTACGAGCAGTACTTC
TRBV5-1	TRBJ2-3	.	.	CASMPGLTDTQYF	TGCGCCAGCATGCCAGGGCTCACAGATACGCAGTATTTT
TRBV5-1	TRBJ2-1	TRBD1	.	CASSLTDRTGFPYNEQFF	TGCGCCAGCAGCTTGACTGATAGGACAGGGTTCCCCTACAATGAGCAGTTCTTC
TRBV19	TRBJ1-1	.	.	CASSSTGNTEAFF	TGTGCCAGTAGTTCGACAGGGAACACTGAAGCTTTCTTT
TRBV30	TRBJ1-6	.	.	CAWSGMEAANNSPLHF	TGTGCCTGGAGTGGGATGGAAGCGGCAAATAATTCACCCCTCCACTTT
TRBV7-2	TRBJ1-2	.	.	CASSLEGSNYGYTF	TGTGCCAGCAGCTTAGAAGGTTCCAACTATGGCTACACCTTC
TRBV28	TRBJ1-5	.	few	CASSIEWPQHF	TGTGCCAGCAGCATAGAGTGGCCCCAGCATTTT
TRBV27	TRBJ1-1	.	.	CASSSDKNTEAFF	TGTGCCAGCAGTTCGGATAAGAACACTGAAGCTTTCTTT
TRBV18	TRBJ1-6	.	.	CASSRRKDSPLHF	TGTGCCAGCTCCCGAAGAAAAGATTCACCCCTCCACTTT
TRBV7-6	TRBJ2-3	.	.	CASSLDFYTDTQYF	TGTGCCAGCAGCTTAGACTTTTACACAGATACGCAGTATTTT
TRBV6-5	TRBJ2-3	.	once	CASSYGQLSTDTQYF	TGTGCCAGCAGTTACGGGCAGCTTAGCACAGATACGCAGTATTTT
TRBV4-1	TRBJ1-4	TRBD1	.	CASSRTGTGSEKLFF	TGCGCCAGCAGCCGAACCGGGACAGGGAGTGAAAAACTGTTTTTT
TRBV25-1	TRBJ2-7	.	.	CASSGSFSYEQYF	TGTGCCAGCAGTGGCTCTTTCTCCTACGAGCAGTACTTC
TRBV30	TRBJ2-7	.	.	CAWSVLFGAGSNF	.
TRBV7-9	TRBJ1-1	.	.	CASSLGGVNTEAFF	TGTGCCAGCAGCTTAGGGGGGGTGAACACTGAAGCTTTCTTT
TRBV5-1	TRBJ2-1	.	.	CASSSGHNEQFF	TGCGCCAGCAGCTCGGGACACAATGAGCAGTTCTTC
TRBV6-5	TRBJ2-7	.	.	CASSPTSTESYEQYF	TGTGCCAGCAGCCCCACTTCGACCGAAAGCTACGAGCAGTACTTC
TRBV30	TRBJ2-1	.	.	CAWSDNAAQEQFF	TGTGCCTGGAGTGACAACGCAGCGCAAGAGCAGTTCTTC
TRBV4-3	TRBJ1-1	.	.	CASSQVGTNTEAFF	TGCGCCAGCAGCCAAGTTGGGACCAACACTGAAGCTTTCTTT
TRBV29-1	TRBJ2-7	TRBD2	.	CSVERGTSGFYEQYF	TGCAGCGTTGAACGGGGGACTAGCGGGTTCTACGAGCAGTACTTC
TRBV27	TRBJ2-7	.	.	CASSLGSGEQYF	TGTGCCAGCAGTTTAGGGAGCGGCGAGCAGTACTTC
TRBV5-1	TRBJ2-1	TRBD2	once	CASSLEVGGSYNEQFF	TGCGCCAGCAGCTTGGAAGTGGGAGGGTCCTACAATGAGCAGTTCTTC
TRBV7-3	TRBJ2-2	.	.	CASSLTSMDTGELFF	TGTGCCAGCAGCTTAACATCAATGGACACCGGGGAGCTGTTTTTT
TRBV5-1	TRBJ2-2	.	once	CASSGNLANTGELFF	TGCGCCAGCAGCGGGAATTTAGCGAACACCGGGGAGCTGTTTTTT
TRBV10-3	TRBJ2-3	.	.	CAIKGDVIDTQYF	TGTGCCATCAAAGGGGACGTCATCGATACGCAGTATTTT
TRBV2	TRBJ1-1	.	.	CASKSLGGTEAFF	TGTGCCAGCAAATCCCTAGGGGGGACTGAAGCTTTCTTT
TRBV10-3	TRBJ1-2	.	once	CAISARQAGVSNYGYTF	TGTGCCATCAGTGCGAGACAGGCCGGGGTATCTAACTATGGCTACACCTTC
TRBV19	TRBJ2-1	TRBD2	.	CASSPPLLAGVHNEQFF	TGTGCCAGTAGTCCCCCCCTTTTAGCGGGAGTTCATAATGAGCAGTTCTTC
TRBV18	TRBJ2-3	.	.	CASSPPWAGSTDTQYF	TGTGCCAGCTCACCACCTTGGGCAGGGAGCACAGATACGCAGTATTTT
TRBV27	TRBJ2-5	.	.	CASSLAGLRETQYF	TGTGCCAGCAGTTTAGCCGGCCTCCGAGAGACCCAGTACTTC
TRBV7-8	TRBJ2-3	.	.	CASSYPAGVKTDTQYF	TGTGCCAGCAGCTATCCGGCAGGGGTGAAGACAGATACGCAGTATTTT
TRBV27	TRBJ1-5	.	.	CASSLTLNQPQHF	TGTGCCAGCAGTTTGACTTTAAATCAGCCCCAGCATTTT
TRBV6-5	TRBJ2-1	.	.	CASSPNRRNEFF	TGTGCCAGCAGCCCTAACAGGCGAAATGAGTTCTTC